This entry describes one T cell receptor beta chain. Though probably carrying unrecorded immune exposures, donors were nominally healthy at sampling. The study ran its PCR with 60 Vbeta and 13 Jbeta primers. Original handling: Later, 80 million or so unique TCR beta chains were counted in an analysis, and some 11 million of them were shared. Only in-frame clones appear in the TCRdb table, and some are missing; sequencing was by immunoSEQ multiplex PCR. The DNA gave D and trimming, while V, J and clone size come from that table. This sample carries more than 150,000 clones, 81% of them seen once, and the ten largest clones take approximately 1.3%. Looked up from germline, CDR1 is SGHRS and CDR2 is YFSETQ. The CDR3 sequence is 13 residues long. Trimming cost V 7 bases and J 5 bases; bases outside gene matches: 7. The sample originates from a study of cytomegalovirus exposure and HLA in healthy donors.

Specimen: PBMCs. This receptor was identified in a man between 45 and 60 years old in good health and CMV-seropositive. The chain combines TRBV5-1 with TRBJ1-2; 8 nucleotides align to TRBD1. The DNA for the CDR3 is TGCGCCAGCGGGCAGGGGGCCGGGTATGGCTACACCTTC. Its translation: CASGQGAGYGYTF.